Each of the 3 T cell receptor beta chains below was sequenced from the same sample in a study of blood T cell repertoires in COVID-19. Data came from immunoSEQ multiplex PCR; TCRdb stores just in-frame clones and leaves some out. This repertoire shows hundreds of thousands of clones, 87% found once; its top ten account for 6% to 7%. Specimen: PBMCs or T cells enriched from blood (not recorded which). All receptors come from a woman between 35 and 50 years old who had recovered from COVID-19.

V gene TRBV4-3 combines with J gene TRBJ2-1; D is perhaps TRBD2 (6 bases). The V and J ends lost 0 bases and 0 bases respectively, with 15 bases between them. The CDR3 contains 18 residues. Germline assignment: CDR1 LGHNA and CDR2 YSLEER. Written as DNA, the CDR3 is TGCGCCAGCAGCCAAGATGGGGGACTGCCGAGCTCCTACAATGAGCAGTTCTTC. Translation: CASSQDGGLPSSYNEQFF.

This clone was seen just once. The chain employs TRBV29-1 and TRBJ2-7, with D uncertain. CDR1 is SQVTM and CDR2 is ANQGSEA in the germline V gene. This CDR3 has 11 residues. V dropped 2 bases and J dropped 1 base, with 3 bases sitting between them. The CDR3 nucleotides read TGCAGCGTTGAATCGTCCTACGAGCAGTACTTC. It is translated as CSVESSYEQYF.

The genes are TRBV5-4 and TRBJ1-1; the D gene is possibly TRBD1 (5 bases). CDR3 size: 15 residues. Germline CDR1 is SGHNT and CDR2 is YYREEE (reference sequence). V was cut by 4 bases and J by 10 bases, with 23 bases left in between. The CDR3: CASSLGEGPRLGAFF. The CDR3 DNA reads TGTGCCAGCAGCCTGGGGGAGGGCCCCAGATTAGGAGCTTTCTTT.